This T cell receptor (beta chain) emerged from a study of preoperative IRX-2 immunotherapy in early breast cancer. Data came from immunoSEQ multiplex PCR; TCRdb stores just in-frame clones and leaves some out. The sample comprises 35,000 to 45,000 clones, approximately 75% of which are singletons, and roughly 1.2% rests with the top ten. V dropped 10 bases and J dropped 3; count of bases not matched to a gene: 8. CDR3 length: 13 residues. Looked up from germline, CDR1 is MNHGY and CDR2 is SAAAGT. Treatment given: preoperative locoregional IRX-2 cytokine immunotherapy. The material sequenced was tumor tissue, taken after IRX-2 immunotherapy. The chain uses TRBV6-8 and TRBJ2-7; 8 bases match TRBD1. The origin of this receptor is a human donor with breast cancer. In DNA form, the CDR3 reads TGTGCCACGGGACGGGACAGGTACTACGAGCAGTACTTC. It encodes CATGRDRYYEQYF.